This record concerns one T cell receptor (beta chain) sequence. The antigen is undetermined. The PCR was carried out with 60 Vbeta primers and 13 Jbeta primers. The assay was immunoSEQ multiplex PCR, and TCRdb's table has in-frame clones only and misses some. The sample gives 150,000 to 200,000 clones, under 90% of which show up once; around 4.5% is in the top ten. This entry belongs to a study of cytomegalovirus exposure and HLA in healthy donors. The study's findings and limits: Specificity for CMV antigens was confirmed in vitro for a few of the CMV-associated chains. Relative to the approximately 670-donor mean, N-insertions were reportedly fewer in an Asian-associated ancestry cluster in a later analysis. Reported performance of the classifier showed diagnosis of cytomegalovirus status with high specificity and sensitivity. Cytomegalovirus-associated TCR beta chains were listed, numbering 150 to 200.

Per the germline V gene, CDR1 is MDHEN and CDR2 is SYDVKM. The V segment lost 3 bases and the J segment 3 bases; nucleotides outside the gene matches: 1. This CDR3 is built from 13 residues. The chain is built from TRBV28 and TRBJ2-7; TRBD1 matches 8 bases. The sample taken for sequencing was PBMCs. The sequence was collected from a man between 25 and 39 years old in good health and CMV-seronegative. The CDR3 region is CASSLDRDYEQYF. CDR3 coding DNA: TGTGCCAGCAGTTTGGACAGGGACTACGAGCAGTACTTC.